What follows describes a single T cell receptor beta chain. The data originate from a study of blood T cell repertoires in COVID-19. The length of the CDR3 is 14 residues. In germline, CDR1 is LGHDT, CDR2 YNNKEL (reference sequence). Trimming shortened V by 6 bases and J by 6 bases, and 17 bases separated the two germline ends. Study processing details: The assay estimated nucleated cells by amplifying reference gene primers. Sequenced by immunoSEQ multiplex PCR; TCRdb stores in-frame clones only, minus some. The V and J calls and the clone size are those of that table, but D and trimming were determined from the DNA. The sample comprises roughly 270,000 clones, roughly 85% of which are singletons, and 4.5% to 6% rests with the top ten.

The origin of this receptor is a man aged 50-59 years with active or convalescent COVID-19. The specimen was peripheral blood. The rearrangement links TRBV3-1 (or the pseudogene TRBV3-2) to TRBJ1-1, with a weak D call TRBD1 (5 bases). The CDR3 is CASSPGPKRSEAFF. The CDR3 nucleotides read TGTGCCAGCAGTCCAGGGCCTAAGAGGTCTGAAGCTTTCTTT.